The clone carrying this TCR beta chain was seen more than once but under ten times. The antigen is unknown. This entry comes from a study of response to subunit inactivated influenza vaccine. Whole-study results and caveats: Authors suggested each seasonal influenza vaccination recruits few new T cells.

TCRdb reprocessed the RT-PCR reads via MiXCR and lists one record per CDR3 protein. The sample records under 200,000 distinct CDR3 sequences, approximately 10% being singletons. This sequence originates from a man aged 45-60 years who received an inactivated influenza vaccine. The specimen was non-naive T cells sorted from PBMCs, collected about 40 days after vaccination.

In DNA form, the CDR3 reads TGTGCCGTACTAGACAGGGACCTGTACGAGCAGTACTTC. It yields the protein CAVLDRDLYEQYF. The chain couples TRBV30 to TRBJ2-7; TRBD1 aligns across 7 bases. The CDR3 covers 13 residues. Trimming took 8 bases from V and 4 from J; bases not matched to a gene: 11. In germline, CDR1 is GTSNPN, CDR2 SVGIG (reference sequence).